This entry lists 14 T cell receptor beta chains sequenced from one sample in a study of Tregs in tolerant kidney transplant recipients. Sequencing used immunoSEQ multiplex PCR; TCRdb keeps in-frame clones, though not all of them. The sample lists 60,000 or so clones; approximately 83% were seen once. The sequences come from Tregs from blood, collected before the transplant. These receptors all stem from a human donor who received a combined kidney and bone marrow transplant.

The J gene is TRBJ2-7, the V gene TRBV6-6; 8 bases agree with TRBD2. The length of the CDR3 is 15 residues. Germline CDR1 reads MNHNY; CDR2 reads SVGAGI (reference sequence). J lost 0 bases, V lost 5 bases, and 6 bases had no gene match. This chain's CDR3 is CASSPSGTSSYEQYF. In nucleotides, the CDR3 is TGTGCCAGCAGTCCGAGCGGGACTAGCTCCTACGAGCAGTACTTC.

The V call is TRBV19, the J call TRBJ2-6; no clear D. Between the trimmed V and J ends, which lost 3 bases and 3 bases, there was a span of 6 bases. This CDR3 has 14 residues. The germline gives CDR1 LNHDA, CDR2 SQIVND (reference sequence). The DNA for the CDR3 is TGTGCCAGTAGTATTTCATTTGGGGCCAACGTCCTGACTTTC. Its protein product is CASSISFGANVLTF. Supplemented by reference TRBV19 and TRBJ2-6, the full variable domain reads DGGITQSPKYLFRKEGQNVTLSCEQNLNHDAMYWYRQDPGQGLRLIYYSQIVNDFQKGDIAEGYSVSREKKESFPLTVTSAQKNPTAFYLCASSISFGANVLTFGAGSRLTVL.

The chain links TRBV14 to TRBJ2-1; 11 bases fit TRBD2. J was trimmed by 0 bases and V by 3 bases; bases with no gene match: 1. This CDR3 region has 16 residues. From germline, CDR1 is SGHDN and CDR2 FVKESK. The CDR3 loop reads CASSQLAGGSYNEQFF. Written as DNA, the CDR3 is TGTGCCAGCAGCCAGCTAGCGGGAGGCTCCTACAATGAGCAGTTCTTC.

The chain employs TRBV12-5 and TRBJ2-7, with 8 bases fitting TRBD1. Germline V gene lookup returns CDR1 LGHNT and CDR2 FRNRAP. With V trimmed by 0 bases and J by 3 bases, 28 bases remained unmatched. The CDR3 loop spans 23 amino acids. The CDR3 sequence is CASGLVPLGFLGQERPSGYEQYF. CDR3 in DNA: TGTGCTAGTGGTTTGGTACCTTTAGGGTTCCTGGGACAGGAAAGACCGTCCGGCTACGAGCAGTACTTC.

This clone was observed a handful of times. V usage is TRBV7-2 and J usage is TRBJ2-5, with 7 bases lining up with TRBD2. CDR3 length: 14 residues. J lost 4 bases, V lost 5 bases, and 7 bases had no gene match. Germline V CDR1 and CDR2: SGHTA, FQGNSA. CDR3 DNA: TGTGCCAGCAGCCCACGCGGCGGGGGAGAGACCCAGTACTTC. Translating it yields CASSPRGGGETQYF.

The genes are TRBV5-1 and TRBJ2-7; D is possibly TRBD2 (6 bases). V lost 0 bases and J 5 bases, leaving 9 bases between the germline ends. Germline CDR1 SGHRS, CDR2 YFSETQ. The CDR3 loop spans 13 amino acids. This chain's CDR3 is CASSLVGGNEQYF. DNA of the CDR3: TGCGCCAGCAGCTTGGTAGGCGGGAACGAGCAGTACTTC.

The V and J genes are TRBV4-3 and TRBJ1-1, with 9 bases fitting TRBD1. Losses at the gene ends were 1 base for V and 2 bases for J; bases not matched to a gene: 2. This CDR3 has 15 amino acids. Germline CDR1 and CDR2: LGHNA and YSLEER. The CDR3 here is CASSQVQGANTEAFF. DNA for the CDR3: TGCGCCAGCAGCCAAGTACAGGGGGCAAACACTGAAGCTTTCTTT.

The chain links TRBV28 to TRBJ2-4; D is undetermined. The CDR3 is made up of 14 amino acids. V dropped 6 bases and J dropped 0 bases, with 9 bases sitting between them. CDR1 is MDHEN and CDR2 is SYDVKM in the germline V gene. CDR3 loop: CASSDRVAKNIQYF. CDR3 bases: TGTGCCAGCAGCGATAGAGTAGCCAAAAACATTCAGTACTTC.

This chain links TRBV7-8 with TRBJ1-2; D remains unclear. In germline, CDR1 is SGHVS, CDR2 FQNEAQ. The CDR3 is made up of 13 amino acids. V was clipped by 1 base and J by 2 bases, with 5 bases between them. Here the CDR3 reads CASSLGGNYGYTF. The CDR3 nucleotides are TGTGCCAGCAGCTTAGGCGGGAACTATGGCTACACCTTC.

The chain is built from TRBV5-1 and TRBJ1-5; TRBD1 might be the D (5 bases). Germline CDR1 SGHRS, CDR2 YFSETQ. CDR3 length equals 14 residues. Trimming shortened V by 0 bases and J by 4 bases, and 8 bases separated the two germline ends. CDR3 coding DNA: TGCGCCAGCAGCTTGGGAGACAGAAATCAGCCCCAGCATTTT. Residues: CASSLGDRNQPQHF.

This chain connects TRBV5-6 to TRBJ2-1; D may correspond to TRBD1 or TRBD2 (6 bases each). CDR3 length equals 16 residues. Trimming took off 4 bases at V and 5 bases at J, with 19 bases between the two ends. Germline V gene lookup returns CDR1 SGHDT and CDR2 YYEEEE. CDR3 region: CASSLWGASRHNEQFF. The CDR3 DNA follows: TGTGCCAGCAGCCTCTGGGGGGCATCCCGCCACAATGAGCAGTTCTTC.

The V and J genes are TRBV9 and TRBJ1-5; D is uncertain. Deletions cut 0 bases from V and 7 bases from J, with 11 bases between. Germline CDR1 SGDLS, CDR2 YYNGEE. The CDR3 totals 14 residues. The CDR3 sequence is CASSVGVREQPQHF. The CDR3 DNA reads TGTGCCAGCAGCGTAGGGGTGCGGGAACAGCCCCAGCATTTT.

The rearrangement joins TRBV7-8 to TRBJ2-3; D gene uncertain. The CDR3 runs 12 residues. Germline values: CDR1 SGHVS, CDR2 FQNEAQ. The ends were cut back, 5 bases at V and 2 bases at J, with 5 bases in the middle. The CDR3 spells CASSRDTDTQYF. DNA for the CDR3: TGTGCCAGCAGCCGAGACACAGATACGCAGTATTTT.

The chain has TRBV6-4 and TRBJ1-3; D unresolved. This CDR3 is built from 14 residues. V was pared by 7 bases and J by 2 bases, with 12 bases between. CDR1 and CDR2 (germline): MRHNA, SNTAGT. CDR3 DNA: TGTGCCAGCAAGTGGGGAGAGGCTGGAAACACCATATATTTT. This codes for CASKWGEAGNTIYF.